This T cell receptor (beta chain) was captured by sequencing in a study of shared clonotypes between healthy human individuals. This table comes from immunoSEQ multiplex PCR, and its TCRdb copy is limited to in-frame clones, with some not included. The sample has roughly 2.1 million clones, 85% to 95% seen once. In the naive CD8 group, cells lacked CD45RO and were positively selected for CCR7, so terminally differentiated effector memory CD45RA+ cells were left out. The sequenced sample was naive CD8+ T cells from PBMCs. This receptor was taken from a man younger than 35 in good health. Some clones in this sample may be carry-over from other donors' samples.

The CDR3, as DNA: TGTGCCAGTAGCGTAAGTAACAATGAGCAGTTCTTC. Protein sequence: CASSVSNNEQFF. The chain couples TRBV19 to TRBJ2-1; D not certain. The CDR3 sequence is 12 residues long. Germline values: CDR1 LNHDA, CDR2 SQIVND (reference sequence). Trimming removed 6 bases from V and 5 bases from J, with 8 bases in between.